This passage covers 14 T cell receptor beta chains from one sample sequenced in a study of T cells in narcolepsy. Sequenced by immunoSEQ multiplex PCR; TCRdb stores in-frame clones only, minus some. The sample lists around 25,000 clones, roughly 86% occurring once. Sequencing used CD45RA- memory CD4+ T cells from PBMCs. These TCRs come from a human donor with narcolepsy.

The chain has TRBV18 and TRBJ1-2; possible D gene TRBD1, 5 bases. Germline lookup yields CDR1 KGHSH and CDR2 LQKENI. Trimming took 3 bases from V and 4 from J, leaving 12 bases between them. The length of the CDR3 is 14 residues. This chain's CDR3 is CASSPDGGGYGYTF. In DNA, the CDR3 is TGTGCCAGCTCACCCGACGGGGGGGGCTATGGCTACACCTTC.

The chain employs TRBV5-1 and TRBJ1-3; possible D gene TRBD1, 5 bases. The ends were cut back, 4 bases at V and 0 bases at J, with 14 bases in the middle. This CDR3 has 16 residues. Germline CDR1 reads SGHRS; CDR2 reads YFSETQ. The CDR3 loop reads CASSQGMSHSGNTIYF. The CDR3 region has the DNA TGCGCCAGCAGCCAGGGTATGAGTCACTCTGGAAACACCATATATTTT.

The chain joins TRBV12-5 to TRBJ2-3; maybe TRBD1 (5 bases). Per the germline V gene, CDR1 is LGHNT and CDR2 is FRNRAP. The CDR3 is 14 residues long. Trimming cost V 7 bases and J 0 bases, with 11 bases left between them. In nucleotides, the CDR3 is TGTGCTAGTGCGTGGGGCGTGAGCACAGATACGCAGTATTTT. Translation gives CASAWGVSTDTQYF. Looking up the rest from reference TRBV12-5 and TRBJ2-3 gives the full variable domain: DARVTQTPRHKVTEMGQEVTMRCQPILGHNTVFWYRQTMMQGLELLAYFRNRAPLDDSGMPKDRFSAEMPDATLATLKIQPSEPRDSAVYFCASAWGVSTDTQYFGPGTRLTVL.

This clone was counted only a few times. The chain joins TRBV15 to TRBJ2-2; TRBD1 is a possible D gene (5 bases). CDR1 is LNHNV, CDR2 YYDKDF, per germline (reference sequence). Trimming took off 2 bases at V and 0 bases at J, with 7 bases between the two ends. CDR3 size: 15 residues. Here the CDR3 DNA reads TGTGCCACCAGCAGACAGGGCGCGAACACCGGGGAGCTGTTTTTT. This translates into CATSRQGANTGELFF.

This clone appeared a single time. This rearrangement joins TRBV5-1 to TRBJ2-6; TRBD1 is a possible D gene (7 bases). This CDR3 is built from 18 residues. The V and J ends lost 0 bases and 2 bases respectively, with 15 bases between them. Germline CDR1 is SGHRS and CDR2 is YFSETQ. CDR3 sequence: CASSLEVTGRPGANVLTF. In nucleotides, the CDR3 is TGCGCCAGCAGCTTGGAGGTGACAGGGAGGCCTGGGGCCAACGTCCTGACTTTC. Full variable domain (missing parts from reference TRBV5-1 and TRBJ2-6): KAGVTQTPRYLIKTRGQQVTLSCSPISGHRSVSWYQQTPGQGLQFLFEYFSETQRNKGNFPGRFSGRQFSNSRSEMNVSTLELGDSALYLCASSLEVTGRPGANVLTFGAGSRLTVL.

This clone was seen only once. J is TRBJ1-5 and V is TRBV10-1, with unresolved D. The CDR3 extends over 13 amino acids. Per the germline V gene, CDR1 is WNHNN and CDR2 is SYGVQD (reference sequence). The V gene lost 2 bases and the J gene lost 3 bases, with 5 bases spanning the gap. In DNA form, the CDR3 reads TGCGCCAGCAGTGAGGGGGTCAATCAGCCCCAGCATTTT. Its protein product is CASSEGVNQPQHF.

The V gene is TRBV11-2, the J gene TRBJ2-3; 11 nucleotides align to TRBD2. Germline V gene data show CDR1 as SGHAT and CDR2 as FQNNGV. This CDR3 contains 14 residues. Trimming cost V 8 bases and J 2 bases; bases outside gene matches: 3. In DNA form, the CDR3 reads TGTGCCAGCCTAGCGGGGGGCTTCACAGATACGCAGTATTTT. Amino acids: CASLAGGFTDTQYF.

This clone occurred once. In DNA, the CDR3 is TGTGCCAGCAGCTCCTTCGGGCTCAGACAGGATGGCTACACCTTC. Protein sequence: CASSSFGLRQDGYTF. This chain links TRBV7-9 with TRBJ1-2; weak D call: TRBD1 (6 bases). Germline V CDR1 and CDR2: SEHNR, FQNEAQ (reference sequence). The V end was cut by 4 bases, the J end by 6 bases, with 18 bases between. The CDR3 has 15 residues.

The rearrangement links TRBV5-8 to TRBJ2-6; D unresolved. The CDR3 runs 17 residues. V was pared by 4 bases and J by 0 bases, with 14 bases between. The germline gives CDR1 SGHTS, CDR2 YDEGEE. In DNA, the CDR3 is TGTGCCAGCAGCCTTGGGCAGGTCAACTCTGGGGCCAACGTCCTGACTTTC. Translated, it gives CASSLGQVNSGANVLTF.

In this sample, this clone turned up once. V is TRBV7-9 and J is TRBJ1-2; 8 bases line up with TRBD1. Germline V lookup: CDR1 SEHNR, CDR2 FQNEAQ (reference sequence). CDR3 length: 14 residues. The V and J ends lost 5 bases and 8 bases, in that order; junction bases with no gene match: 10. Here the CDR3 DNA reads TGTGCCAGCAGCCAGGTGACAGGGACAGGCGGCTACACCTTC. It codes for CASSQVTGTGGYTF.

The rearrangement uses TRBV19 and TRBJ1-4, with 11 bases matching TRBD1. V was clipped by 5 bases and J by 8 bases; unmatched bases: 4. The CDR3 totals 14 residues. Germline V gene lookup returns CDR1 LNHDA and CDR2 SQIVND (reference sequence). CDR3 loop: CASSFGQGAEKLFF. The CDR3 DNA is TGTGCCAGTAGTTTCGGACAGGGGGCAGAAAAACTGTTTTTT.

This clone was observed once. V and J are TRBV1 and TRBJ2-4; the table's D call, TRBD1, has no DNA check behind it. TRBV1 has pseudogene status. The CDR3 length is 18 residues. CDR3 region: CTSSLPPAGAKTENIQYF. DNA of the CDR3: TGCACCAGCAGCCTACCGCCGGCAGGGGCCAAGACCGAAAACATTCAGTACTTC.

The chain is built from TRBV5-4 and TRBJ2-5, with 7 bases that match TRBD1. The germline gives CDR1 SGHNT, CDR2 YYREEE (reference sequence). This CDR3 region has 13 residues. The J segment lost 2 bases and the V segment lost 4 bases, leaving 2 bases of the junction unmatched. The CDR3 loop reads CASSLGQQETQYF. The DNA of the CDR3 is TGTGCCAGCAGCCTGGGACAGCAAGAGACCCAGTACTTC.

The chain combines TRBV9 with TRBJ2-1; the D gene is possibly TRBD2 (6 bases). This CDR3 has 14 residues. Per the germline V gene, CDR1 is SGDLS and CDR2 is YYNGEE. With 4 bases removed from V and 7 bases from J, the gap between germline ends came to 15 bases. The CDR3 nucleotides are TGTGCCAGCAGCTATCCACCTCGGGGGAATGAGCAGTTCTTC. Its translation is CASSYPPRGNEQFF.